This TCR beta chain stems from a study of blood T cell repertoires in COVID-19. The length of the CDR3 is 14 residues. V lost 5 bases to trimming and J lost 10 bases; unmatched junction nucleotides: 10. Germline V gene lookup returns CDR1 MDHEN and CDR2 SYDVKM. Sequenced by immunoSEQ multiplex PCR; TCRdb stores in-frame clones only, minus some. Here the sample spans about 120,000 clones, approximately 89% being singletons. The receptor comes from a man between 45 and 60 years old with acute or convalescent COVID-19. The rearrangement uses TRBV28 and TRBJ1-5; 8 nucleotides align to TRBD1. Sequencing input: peripheral blood. CDR3 amino acids: CASSPPGQVNPQHF. DNA for the CDR3: TGTGCCAGCAGTCCACCGGGACAGGTTAATCCCCAGCATTTT.